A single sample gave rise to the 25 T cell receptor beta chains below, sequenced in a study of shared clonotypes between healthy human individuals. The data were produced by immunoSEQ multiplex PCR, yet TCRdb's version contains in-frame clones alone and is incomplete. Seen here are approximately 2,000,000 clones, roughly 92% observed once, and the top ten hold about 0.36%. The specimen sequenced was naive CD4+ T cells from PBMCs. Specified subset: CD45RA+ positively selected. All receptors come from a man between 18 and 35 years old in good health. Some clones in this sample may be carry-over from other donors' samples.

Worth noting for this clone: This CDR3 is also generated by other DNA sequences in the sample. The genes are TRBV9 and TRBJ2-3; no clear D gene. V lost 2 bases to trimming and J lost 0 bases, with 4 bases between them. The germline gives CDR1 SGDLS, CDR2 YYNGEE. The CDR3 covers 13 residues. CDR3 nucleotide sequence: TGTGCCAGCAGCGTGGGTAGCACAGATACGCAGTATTTT. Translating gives CASSVGSTDTQYF.

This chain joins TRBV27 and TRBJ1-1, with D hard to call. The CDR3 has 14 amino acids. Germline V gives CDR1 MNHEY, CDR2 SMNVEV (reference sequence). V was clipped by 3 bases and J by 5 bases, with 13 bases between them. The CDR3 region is CASSLARKGTEAFF. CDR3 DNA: TGTGCCAGCAGTTTGGCGCGGAAAGGTACTGAAGCTTTCTTT.

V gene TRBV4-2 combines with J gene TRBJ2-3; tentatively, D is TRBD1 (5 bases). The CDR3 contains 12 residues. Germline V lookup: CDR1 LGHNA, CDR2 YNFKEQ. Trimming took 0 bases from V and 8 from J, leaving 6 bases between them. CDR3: CASSQDRGTQYF. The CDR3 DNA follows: TGTGCCAGCAGCCAAGATAGGGGTACGCAGTATTTT.

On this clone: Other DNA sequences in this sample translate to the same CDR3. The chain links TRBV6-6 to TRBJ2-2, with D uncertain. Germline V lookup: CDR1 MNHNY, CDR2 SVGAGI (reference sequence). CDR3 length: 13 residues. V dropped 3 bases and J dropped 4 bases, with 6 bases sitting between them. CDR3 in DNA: TGTGCCAGCAGTTATCTCGGCACCGGGGAGCTGTTTTTT. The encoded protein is CASSYLGTGELFF.

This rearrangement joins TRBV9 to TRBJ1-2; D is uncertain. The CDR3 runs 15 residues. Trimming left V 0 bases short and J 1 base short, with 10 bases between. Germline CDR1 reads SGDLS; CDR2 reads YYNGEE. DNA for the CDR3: TGTGCCAGCAGCGTAGGGACCGGACTTAACTATGGCTACACCTTC. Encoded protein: CASSVGTGLNYGYTF. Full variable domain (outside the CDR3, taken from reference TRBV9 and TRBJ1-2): DSGVTQTPKHLITATGQRVTLRCSPRSGDLSVYWYQQSLDQGLQFLIQYYNGEERAKGNILERFSAQQFPDLHSELNLSSLELGDSALYFCASSVGTGLNYGYTFGSGTRLTVV.

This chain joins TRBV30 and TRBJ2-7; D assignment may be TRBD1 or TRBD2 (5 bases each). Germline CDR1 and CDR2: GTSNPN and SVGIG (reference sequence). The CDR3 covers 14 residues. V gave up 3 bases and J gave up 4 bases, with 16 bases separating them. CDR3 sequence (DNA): TGTGCCTGGAGGAGCTGGGGGAGAAGGTACGAGCAGTACTTC. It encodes CAWRSWGRRYEQYF.

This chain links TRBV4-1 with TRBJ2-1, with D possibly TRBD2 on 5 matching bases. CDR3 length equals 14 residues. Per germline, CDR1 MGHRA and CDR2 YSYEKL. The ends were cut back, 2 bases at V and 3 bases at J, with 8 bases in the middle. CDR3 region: CASSQRRVYNEQFF. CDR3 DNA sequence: TGCGCCAGCAGCCAACGGCGGGTCTACAATGAGCAGTTCTTC.

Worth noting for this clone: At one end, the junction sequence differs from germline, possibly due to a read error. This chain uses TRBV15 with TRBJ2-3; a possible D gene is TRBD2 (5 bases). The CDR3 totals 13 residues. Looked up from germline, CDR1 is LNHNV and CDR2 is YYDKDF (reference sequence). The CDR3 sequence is CATSARLGDTQYF. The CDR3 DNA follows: TGTGCCACCAGCGCGCGACTGGGAGATACGCAGTATTTC.

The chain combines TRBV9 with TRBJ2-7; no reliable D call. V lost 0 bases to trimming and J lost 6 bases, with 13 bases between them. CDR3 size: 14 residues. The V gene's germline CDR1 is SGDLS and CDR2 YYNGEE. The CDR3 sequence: CASSVDVALGEQYF. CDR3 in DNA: TGTGCCAGCAGCGTAGATGTTGCGTTGGGCGAGCAGTACTTC.

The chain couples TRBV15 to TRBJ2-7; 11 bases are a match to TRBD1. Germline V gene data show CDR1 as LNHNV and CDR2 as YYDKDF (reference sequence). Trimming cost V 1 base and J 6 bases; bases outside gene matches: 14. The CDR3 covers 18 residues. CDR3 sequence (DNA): TGTGCCACCAGCAGAGTCTACGTCCTTGGACAGGGGGCGTCCGAGCAGTACTTC. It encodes CATSRVYVLGQGASEQYF.

The CDR3 coding sequence is TGTGCCAGCAGCCCTCTTCCCGGACTAGCGGGGGAAGATACGCAGTATTTT. Encoded protein: CASSPLPGLAGEDTQYF. This chain links TRBV7-3 with TRBJ2-3, with TRBD2 matching over 13 bases. The CDR3 loop spans 17 amino acids. Germline V lookup: CDR1 SGHTA, CDR2 FQGTGA. V lost 5 bases and J lost 5; bases outside the gene matches: 10. Filled out from reference TRBV7-3 and TRBJ2-3, the complete variable domain reads GAGVSQTPSNKVTEKGKYVELRCDPISGHTALYWYRQSLGQGPEFLIYFQGTGAADDSGLPNDRFFAVRPEGSVSTLKIQRTERGDSAVYLCASSPLPGLAGEDTQYFGPGTRLTVL.

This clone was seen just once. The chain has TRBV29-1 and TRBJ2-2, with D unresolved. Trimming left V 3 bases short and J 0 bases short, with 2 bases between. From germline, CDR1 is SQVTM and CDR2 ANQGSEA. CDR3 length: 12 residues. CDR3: CSVDPNTGELFF. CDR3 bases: TGCAGCGTTGATCCGAACACCGGGGAGCTGTTTTTT.

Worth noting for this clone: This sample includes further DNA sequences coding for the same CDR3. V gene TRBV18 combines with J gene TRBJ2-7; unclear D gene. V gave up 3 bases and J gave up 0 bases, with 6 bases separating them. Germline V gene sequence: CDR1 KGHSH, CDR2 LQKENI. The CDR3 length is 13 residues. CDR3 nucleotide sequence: TGTGCCAGCTCACCTTCCGGCTCCTACGAGCAGTACTTC. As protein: CASSPSGSYEQYF.

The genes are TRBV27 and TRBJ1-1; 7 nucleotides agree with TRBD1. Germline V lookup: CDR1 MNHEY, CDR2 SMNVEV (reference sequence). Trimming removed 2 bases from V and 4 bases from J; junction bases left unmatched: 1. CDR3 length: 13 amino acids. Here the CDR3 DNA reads TGTGCCAGCAGTTTAGGGACAGCCACTGAAGCTTTCTTT. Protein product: CASSLGTATEAFF.

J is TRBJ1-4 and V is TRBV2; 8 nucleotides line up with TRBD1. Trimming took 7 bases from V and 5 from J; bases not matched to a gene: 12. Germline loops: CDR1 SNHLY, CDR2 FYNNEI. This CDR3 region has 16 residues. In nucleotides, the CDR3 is TGTGCCAGCATTCGTCGAAACAGGGGGTTGAATGAAAAACTGTTTTTT. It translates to CASIRRNRGLNEKLFF.

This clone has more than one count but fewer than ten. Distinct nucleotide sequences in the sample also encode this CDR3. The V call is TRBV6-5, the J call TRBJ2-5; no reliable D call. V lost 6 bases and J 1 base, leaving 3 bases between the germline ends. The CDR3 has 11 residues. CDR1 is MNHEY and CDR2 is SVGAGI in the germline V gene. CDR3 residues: CASSLQETQYF. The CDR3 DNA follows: TGTGCCAGCAGCCTCCAAGAGACCCAGTACTTC.

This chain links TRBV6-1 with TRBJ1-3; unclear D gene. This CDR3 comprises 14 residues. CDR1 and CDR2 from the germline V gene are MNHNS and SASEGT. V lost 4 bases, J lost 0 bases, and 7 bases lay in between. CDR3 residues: CASSVWVSGNTIYF. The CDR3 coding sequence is TGTGCCAGCAGTGTTTGGGTCTCTGGAAACACCATATATTTT.

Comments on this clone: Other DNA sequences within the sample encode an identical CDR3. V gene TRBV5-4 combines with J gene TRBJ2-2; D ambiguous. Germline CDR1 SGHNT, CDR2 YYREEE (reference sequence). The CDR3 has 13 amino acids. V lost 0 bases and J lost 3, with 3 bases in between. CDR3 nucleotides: TGTGCCAGCAGCTTGGCAGACACCGGGGAGCTGTTTTTT. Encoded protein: CASSLADTGELFF.

CDR3 sequence reads: CASRELAETQYF. As DNA, the CDR3 is TGTGCCAGCAGGGAACTAGCGGAGACCCAGTACTTC. This chain connects TRBV2 to TRBJ2-5; 7 bases fit TRBD2. Germline-derived CDR1 and CDR2 are SNHLY and FYNNEI. Trimming took 6 bases from V and 5 from J; bases not matched to a gene: 3. The length of the CDR3 is 12 residues.

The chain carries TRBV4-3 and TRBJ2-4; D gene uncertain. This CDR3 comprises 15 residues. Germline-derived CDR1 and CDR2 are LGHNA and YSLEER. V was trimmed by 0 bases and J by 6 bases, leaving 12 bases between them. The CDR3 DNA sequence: TGCGCCAGCAGCCAAGATCTAATGGTACTAAACATTCAGTACTTC. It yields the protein CASSQDLMVLNIQYF.

The CDR3 bases are TGTGCCATCAGTCTTAGCGGGAGGGCCTACGAGCAGTACTTC. Amino acids: CAISLSGRAYEQYF. The chain recombines TRBV10-3 with TRBJ2-7; 11 nucleotides agree with TRBD2. Germline CDR1 is ENHRY and CDR2 is SYGVKD. The CDR3 runs to 14 residues. The junction had 2 bases not matched to a gene; V was cut back by 5 bases and J by 2 bases.

CDR3 nucleotides: TGCAGTGCTAGAGAGGAGGGAGCGTTCTTC. It specifies CSAREEGAFF. The chain recombines TRBV20-1 with TRBJ2-1, with D maybe TRBD2 (6 bases). The CDR3 sequence is 10 residues long. V was trimmed by 0 bases and J by 15 bases, leaving 9 bases between them. CDR1 and CDR2 (germline): DFQATT, SNEGSKA (reference sequence).

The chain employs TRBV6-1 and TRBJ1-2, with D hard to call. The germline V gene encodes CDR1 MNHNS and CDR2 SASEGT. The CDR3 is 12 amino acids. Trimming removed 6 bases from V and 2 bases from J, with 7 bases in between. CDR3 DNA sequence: TGTGCCAGCAGCTACAGAAACTATGGCTACACCTTC. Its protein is CASSYRNYGYTF.

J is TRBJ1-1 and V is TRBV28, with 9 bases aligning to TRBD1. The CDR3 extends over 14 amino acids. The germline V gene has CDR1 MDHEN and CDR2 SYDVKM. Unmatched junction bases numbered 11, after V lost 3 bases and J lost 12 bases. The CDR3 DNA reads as TGTGCCAGCAGTTTGGTACAGGGGGCGGGTCAGACTTTCTTT. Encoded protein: CASSLVQGAGQTFF.

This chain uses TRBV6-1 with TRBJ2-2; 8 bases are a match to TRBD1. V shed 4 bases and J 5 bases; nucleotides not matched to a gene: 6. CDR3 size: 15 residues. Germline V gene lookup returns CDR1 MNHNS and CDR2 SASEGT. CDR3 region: CASSAWTGSTGELFF. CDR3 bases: TGTGCCAGCAGTGCCTGGACAGGGAGTACCGGGGAGCTGTTTTTT.